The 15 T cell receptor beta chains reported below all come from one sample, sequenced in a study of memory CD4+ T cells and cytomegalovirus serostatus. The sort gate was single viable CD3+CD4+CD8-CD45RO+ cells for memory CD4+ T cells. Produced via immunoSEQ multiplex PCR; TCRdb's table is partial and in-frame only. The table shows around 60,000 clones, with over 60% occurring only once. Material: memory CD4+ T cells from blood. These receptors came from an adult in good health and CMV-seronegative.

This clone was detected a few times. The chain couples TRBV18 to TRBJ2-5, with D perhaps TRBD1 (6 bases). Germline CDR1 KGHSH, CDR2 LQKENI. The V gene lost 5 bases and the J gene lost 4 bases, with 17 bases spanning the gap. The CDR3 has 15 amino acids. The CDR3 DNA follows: TGTGCCAGCTCATCTTTTGGCAGGGGCGGAGAGACCCAGTACTTC. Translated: CASSSFGRGGETQYF.

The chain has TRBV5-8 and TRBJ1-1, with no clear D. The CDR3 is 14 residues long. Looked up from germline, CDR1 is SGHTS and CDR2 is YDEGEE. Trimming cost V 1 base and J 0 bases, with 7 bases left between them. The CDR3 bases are TGTGCCAGCAGCTTGACGCACCTGAACACTGAAGCTTTCTTT. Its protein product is CASSLTHLNTEAFF.

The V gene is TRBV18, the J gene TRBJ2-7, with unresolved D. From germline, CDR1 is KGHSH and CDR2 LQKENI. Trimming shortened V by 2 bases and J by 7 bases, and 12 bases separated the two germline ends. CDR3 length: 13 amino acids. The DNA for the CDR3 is TGTGCCAGCTCACCAGGTGAGCGTCGTGAGCAGTACTTC. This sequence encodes CASSPGERREQYF. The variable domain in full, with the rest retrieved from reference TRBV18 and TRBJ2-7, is NAGVMQNPRHLVRRRGQEARLRCSPMKGHSHVYWYRQLPEEGLKFMVYLQKENIIDESGMPKERFSAEFPKEGPSILRIQQVVRGDSAAYFCASSPGERREQYFGPGTRLTVT.

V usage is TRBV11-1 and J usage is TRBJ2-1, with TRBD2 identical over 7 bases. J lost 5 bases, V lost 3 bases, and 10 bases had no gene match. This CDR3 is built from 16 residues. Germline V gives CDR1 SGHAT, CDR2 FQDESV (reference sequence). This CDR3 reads CASSFGEGRGNNEQFF. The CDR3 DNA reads TGTGCCAGCAGCTTTGGGGAGGGCCGGGGAAACAATGAGCAGTTCTTC.

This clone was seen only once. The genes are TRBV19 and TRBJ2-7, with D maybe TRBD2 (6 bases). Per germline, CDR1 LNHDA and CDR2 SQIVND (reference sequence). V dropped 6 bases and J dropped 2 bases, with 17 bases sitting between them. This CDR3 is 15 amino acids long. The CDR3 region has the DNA TGTGCCAGTAGCCCCGGGCCGGGGGTTACCTACGAGCAGTACTTC. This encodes CASSPGPGVTYEQYF.

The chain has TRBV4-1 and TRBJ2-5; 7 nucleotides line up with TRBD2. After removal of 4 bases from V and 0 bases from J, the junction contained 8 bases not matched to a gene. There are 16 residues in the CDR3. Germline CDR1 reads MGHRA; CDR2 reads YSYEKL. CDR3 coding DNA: TGCGCCAGCAGCCTGCCGGGGACTAAGAACCAAGAGACCCAGTACTTC. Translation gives CASSLPGTKNQETQYF.

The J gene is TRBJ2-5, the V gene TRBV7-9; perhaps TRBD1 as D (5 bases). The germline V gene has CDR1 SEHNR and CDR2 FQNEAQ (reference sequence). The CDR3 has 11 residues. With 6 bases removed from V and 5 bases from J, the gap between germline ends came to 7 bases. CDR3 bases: TGTGCCAGCAGAAAGGGGGAGACCCAGTACTTC. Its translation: CASRKGETQYF.

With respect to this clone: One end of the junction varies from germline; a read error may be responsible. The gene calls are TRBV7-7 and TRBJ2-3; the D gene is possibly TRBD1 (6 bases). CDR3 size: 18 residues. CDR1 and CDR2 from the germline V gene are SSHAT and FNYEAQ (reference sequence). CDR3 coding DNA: TGTGCTAGCAGCCCGAACGCCGGGCCCAGGGGCACCACAGATACGCAGTATTTT. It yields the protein CASSPNAGPRGTTDTQYF. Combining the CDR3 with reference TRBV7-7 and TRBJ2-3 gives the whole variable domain GAGVSQSPRYKVTKRGQDVTLRCDPISSHATLYWYQQALGQGPEFLTYFNYEAQPDKSGLPSDRFSAERPEGSISTLTIQRTEQRDSAMYRCASSPNAGPRGTTDTQYFGPGTRLTVL.

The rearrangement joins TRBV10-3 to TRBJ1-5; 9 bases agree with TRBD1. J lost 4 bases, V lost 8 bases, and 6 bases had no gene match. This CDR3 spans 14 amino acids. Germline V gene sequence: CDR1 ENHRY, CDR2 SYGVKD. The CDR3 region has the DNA TGTGCCATCGGGACAGGGAGGGAGAATCAGCCCCAGCATTTT. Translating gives CAIGTGRENQPQHF.

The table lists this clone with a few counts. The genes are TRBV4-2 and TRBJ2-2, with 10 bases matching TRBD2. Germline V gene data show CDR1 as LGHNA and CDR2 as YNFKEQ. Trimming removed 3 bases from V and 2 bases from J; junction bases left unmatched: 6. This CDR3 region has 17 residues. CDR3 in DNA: TGTGCCAGCAGCCAGGGTGGGACTAGCGTTAACACCGGGGAGCTGTTTTTT. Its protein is CASSQGGTSVNTGELFF.

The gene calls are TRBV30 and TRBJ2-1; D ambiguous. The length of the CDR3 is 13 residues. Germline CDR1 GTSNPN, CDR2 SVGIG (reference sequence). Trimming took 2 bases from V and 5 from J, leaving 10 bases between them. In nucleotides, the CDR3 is TGTGCCTGGAGTCGGTTCCAAAACAATGAGCAGTTCTTC. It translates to CAWSRFQNNEQFF.

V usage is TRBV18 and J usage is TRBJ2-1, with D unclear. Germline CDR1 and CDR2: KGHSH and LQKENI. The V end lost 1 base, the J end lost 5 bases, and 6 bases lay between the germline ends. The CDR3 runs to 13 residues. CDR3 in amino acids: CASSPRSDNEQFF. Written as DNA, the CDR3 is TGTGCCAGCTCACCACGGTCCGACAATGAGCAGTTCTTC. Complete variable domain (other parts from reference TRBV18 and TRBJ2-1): NAGVMQNPRHLVRRRGQEARLRCSPMKGHSHVYWYRQLPEEGLKFMVYLQKENIIDESGMPKERFSAEFPKEGPSILRIQQVVRGDSAAYFCASSPRSDNEQFFGPGTRLTVL.

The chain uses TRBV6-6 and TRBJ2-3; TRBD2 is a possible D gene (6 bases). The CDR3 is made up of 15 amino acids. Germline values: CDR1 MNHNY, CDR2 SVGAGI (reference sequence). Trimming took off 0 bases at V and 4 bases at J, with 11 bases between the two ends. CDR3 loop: CASSYSSTGADTQYF. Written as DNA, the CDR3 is TGTGCCAGCAGTTACTCGAGTACGGGAGCAGATACGCAGTATTTT.

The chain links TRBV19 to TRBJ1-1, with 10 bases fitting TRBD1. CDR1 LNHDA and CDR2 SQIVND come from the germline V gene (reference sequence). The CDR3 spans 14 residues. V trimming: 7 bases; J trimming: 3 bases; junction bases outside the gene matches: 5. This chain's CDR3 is CASTPTGGYTEAFF. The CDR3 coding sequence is TGTGCCAGTACCCCGACAGGGGGCTACACTGAAGCTTTCTTT. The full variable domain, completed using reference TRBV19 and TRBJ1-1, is DGGITQSPKYLFRKEGQNVTLSCEQNLNHDAMYWYRQDPGQGLRLIYYSQIVNDFQKGDIAEGYSVSREKKESFPLTVTSAQKNPTAFYLCASTPTGGYTEAFFGQGTRLTVV.

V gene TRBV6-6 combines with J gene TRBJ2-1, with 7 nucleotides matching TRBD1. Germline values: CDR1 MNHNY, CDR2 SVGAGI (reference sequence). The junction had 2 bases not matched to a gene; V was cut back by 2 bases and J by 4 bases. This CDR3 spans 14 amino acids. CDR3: CASSYRDSYNEQFF. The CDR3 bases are TGTGCCAGCAGTTACCGGGACAGTTACAATGAGCAGTTCTTC.